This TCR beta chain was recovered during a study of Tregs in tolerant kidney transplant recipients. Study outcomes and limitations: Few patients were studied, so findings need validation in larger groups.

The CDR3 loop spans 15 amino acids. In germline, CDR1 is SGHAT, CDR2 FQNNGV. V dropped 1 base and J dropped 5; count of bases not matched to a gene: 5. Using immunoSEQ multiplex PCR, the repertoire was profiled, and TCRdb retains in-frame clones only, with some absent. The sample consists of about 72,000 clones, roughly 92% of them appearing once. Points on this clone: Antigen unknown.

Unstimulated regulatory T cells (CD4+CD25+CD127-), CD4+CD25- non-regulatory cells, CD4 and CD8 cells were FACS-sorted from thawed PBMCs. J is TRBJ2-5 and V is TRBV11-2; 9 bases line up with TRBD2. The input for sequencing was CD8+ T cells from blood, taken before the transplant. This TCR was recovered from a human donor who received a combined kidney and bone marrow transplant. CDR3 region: CASSLGAGGQETQYF. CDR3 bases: TGTGCCAGCAGCTTAGGGGCGGGGGGGCAGGAGACCCAGTACTTC.